The next 26 T cell receptor beta chains were all read from a single sample in a study of blood T cell repertoires in COVID-19. The assay was immunoSEQ multiplex PCR, and TCRdb's table has in-frame clones only and misses some. Of tens of thousands of clones in the sample, 65% to 90% are singletons; the top ten hold around a quarter. The source material was peripheral blood. The receptors stem from a man aged 60 to 69 with acute or convalescent COVID-19.

The chain combines TRBV4-1 with TRBJ1-6, with no clear D. Trimming left V 1 base short and J 7 bases short, with 17 bases between. The CDR3 length is 17 residues. Germline CDR1 MGHRA, CDR2 YSYEKL. Written as DNA, the CDR3 is TGCGCCAGCAGCCAAGCTTACTTATGGGGAGCGAATTCACCCCTCCACTTT. Residues: CASSQAYLWGANSPLHF.

There are a few counts of this clone. This chain links TRBV7-2 with TRBJ1-6; 9 bases are shared with TRBD1. Germline values: CDR1 SGHTA, CDR2 FQGNSA. V was clipped by 3 bases and J by 6 bases; unmatched bases: 6. This CDR3 region has 16 residues. The CDR3 here is CASSFGRGQGNSPLHF. In DNA form, the CDR3 reads TGTGCCAGCAGCTTCGGGCGGGGACAGGGTAATTCACCCCTCCACTTT.

The chain recombines TRBV19 with TRBJ1-1, with D possibly matching TRBD1 (5 bases). The CDR3 sequence is 13 residues long. Germline CDR1 reads LNHDA; CDR2 reads SQIVND (reference sequence). Trimming pared 3 bases from V and 2 bases from J, leaving 7 bases between. The chain's CDR3 is CASSIQGNTEAFF. The DNA for the CDR3 is TGTGCCAGTAGTATTCAGGGCAACACTGAAGCTTTCTTT.

The rearrangement joins TRBV27 to TRBJ1-6; TRBD1 aligns across 7 bases. The germline V gene has CDR1 MNHEY and CDR2 SMNVEV (reference sequence). V dropped 5 bases and J dropped 5; count of bases not matched to a gene: 9. The CDR3 contains 16 residues. CDR3 protein: CASSHLGDRNNSPLHF. The CDR3 DNA follows: TGTGCCAGCAGTCACTTGGGGGACAGAAATAATTCACCCCTCCACTTT.

The V and J genes are TRBV7-2 and TRBJ2-3; D call uncertain. CDR1 and CDR2 (germline): SGHTA, FQGNSA. The CDR3 covers 13 residues. Deletions cut 0 bases from V and 7 bases from J, with 8 bases between. The CDR3 is CASSLAVQNTQYF. The CDR3 DNA follows: TGTGCCAGCAGCTTAGCTGTCCAAAATACGCAGTATTTT.

V is TRBV7-9 and J is TRBJ2-5; 8 bases agree with TRBD2. Germline V lookup: CDR1 SEHNR, CDR2 FQNEAQ (reference sequence). The CDR3 length is 15 residues. V lost 5 bases and J lost 8; bases outside the gene matches: 13. The CDR3 sequence: CASSPRTGGAGTQYF. The DNA of the CDR3 is TGTGCCAGCAGCCCTCGTACCGGGGGGGCAGGAACCCAGTACTTC.

This rearrangement joins TRBV5-1 to TRBJ2-7; 9 bases fit TRBD1. Unmatched junction bases numbered 2, after V lost 4 bases and J lost 0 bases. The length of the CDR3 is 14 residues. Per the germline V gene, CDR1 is SGHRS and CDR2 is YFSETQ. CDR3 DNA sequence: TGCGCCAGCAGCGAGGGACAGGGCTCCTACGAGCAGTACTTC. Translated: CASSEGQGSYEQYF.

CDR3 sequence: CASSPPGQGNTGELFF. CDR3 DNA: TGTGCCAGCAGCCCACCGGGACAGGGTAACACCGGGGAGCTGTTTTTT. The chain links TRBV11-2 to TRBJ2-2; 9 nucleotides match TRBD1. The CDR3 extends over 16 amino acids. The germline V gene has CDR1 SGHAT and CDR2 FQNNGV. After removal of 5 bases from V and 2 bases from J, the junction contained 6 bases not matched to a gene. Using reference TRBV11-2 and TRBJ2-2 for the parts outside the CDR3, the full variable domain is EAGVAQSPRYKIIEKRQSVAFWCNPISGHATLYWYQQILGQGPKLLIQFQNNGVVDDSQLPKDRFSAERLKGVDSTLKIQPAKLEDSAVYLCASSPPGQGNTGELFFGEGSRLTVL.

This chain connects TRBV2 to TRBJ2-2, with 10 bases lining up with TRBD1. The CDR3 is made up of 15 amino acids. V gave up 6 bases and J gave up 5 bases; unmatched junction bases: 6. CDR1 SNHLY and CDR2 FYNNEI come from the germline V gene. In DNA form, the CDR3 reads TGTGCCAGCAGGCGGACAGGGGGGGGGACCGGGGAGCTGTTTTTT. Amino acid sequence: CASRRTGGGTGELFF.

The rearrangement uses TRBV14 and TRBJ2-1, with 10 bases matching TRBD2. V dropped 8 bases and J dropped 6; count of bases not matched to a gene: 16. The germline V gene encodes CDR1 SGHDN and CDR2 FVKESK. The CDR3 runs 17 residues. DNA of the CDR3: TGTGCCAGCCAGCGGGGGGGCAACCCAAAGAGACTCAATGAGCAGTTCTTC. Its protein product is CASQRGGNPKRLNEQFF.

This clone was recorded only once. The chain has TRBV28 and TRBJ1-3; a possible D gene is TRBD1 (5 bases). There are 15 residues in the CDR3. V lost 2 bases and J lost 4, with 12 bases in between. Germline-derived CDR1 and CDR2 are MDHEN and SYDVKM. CDR3 protein: CASSLRLGAGNTIYF. In DNA, the CDR3 is TGTGCCAGCAGTTTAAGGTTAGGGGCCGGAAACACCATATATTTT.

This chain links TRBV5-6 with TRBJ1-2, with TRBD1 identical over 10 bases. The CDR3 sequence is 13 residues long. CDR1 SGHDT and CDR2 YYEEEE come from the germline V gene. V lost 6 bases and J lost 7; bases outside the gene matches: 6. The CDR3 region has the DNA TGTGCCAGCACCTCAAGACAGGGGGCTGGCTACACCTTC. Translated: CASTSRQGAGYTF. Filled out from reference TRBV5-6 and TRBJ1-2, the complete variable domain reads DAGVTQSPTHLIKTRGQQVTLRCSPKSGHDTVSWYQQALGQGPQFIFQYYEEEERQRGNFPDRFSGHQFPNYSSELNVNALLLGDSALYLCASTSRQGAGYTFGSGTRLTVV.

This clone was detected only a few times. The chain joins TRBV18 to TRBJ1-1; TRBD1 aligns across 9 bases. The CDR3 runs 16 residues. Per germline, CDR1 KGHSH and CDR2 LQKENI. The trim removed 2 bases at V and 5 bases at J, leaving 9 bases unmatched. The CDR3 DNA follows: TGTGCCAGCTCACCAATGGACAGGGGTGAAGGGACTGAAGCTTTCTTT. As protein: CASSPMDRGEGTEAFF.

The CDR3 protein is CASSLVEGNTIYF. CDR3 in DNA: TGTGCCAGCAGTTTAGTTGAGGGAAACACCATATATTTT. The genes are TRBV12-3 or TRBV12-4 and TRBJ1-3; D is undetermined. V lost 1 base and J 4 bases, leaving 5 bases between the germline ends. The CDR3 runs 13 residues.

The chain has TRBV14 and TRBJ2-2; 7 bases are shared with TRBD1. Germline V gene sequence: CDR1 SGHDN, CDR2 FVKESK. CDR3 length: 15 residues. V shed 4 bases, J shed 6 bases, and the junction held 8 bases outside the gene matches. This chain's CDR3 is CASSLGQVPSGELFF. In nucleotides, the CDR3 is TGTGCCAGCAGCCTCGGACAGGTCCCGTCCGGGGAGCTGTTTTTT. The whole variable domain, remainder taken from reference TRBV14 and TRBJ2-2, is EAGVTQFPSHSVIEKGQTVTLRCDPISGHDNLYWYRRVMGKEIKFLLHFVKESKQDESGMPNNRFLAERTGGTYSTLKVQPAELEDSGVYFCASSLGQVPSGELFFGEGSRLTVL.

V and J are TRBV28 and TRBJ1-6; 12 positions match TRBD1. V lost 8 bases to trimming and J lost 6 bases; unmatched junction nucleotides: 14. CDR1 MDHEN and CDR2 SYDVKM come from the germline V gene. The CDR3 spans 18 residues. The CDR3 is CASATGTGGAFSNSPLHF. The CDR3 bases are TGTGCCAGCGCGACCGGGACAGGGGGCGCCTTCAGTAATTCACCCCTCCACTTT.

The V gene is TRBV7-9, the J gene TRBJ2-2; TRBD2 agrees at 7 bases. Germline lookup yields CDR1 SEHNR and CDR2 FQNEAQ (reference sequence). The CDR3 runs 15 residues. V lost 5 bases to trimming and J lost 6 bases; unmatched junction nucleotides: 9. In DNA form, the CDR3 reads TGTGCCAGCAGCGCCCACCTCGGGAGGTCCGGGGAGCTGTTTTTT. The encoded protein is CASSAHLGRSGELFF.

The V gene is TRBV28, the J gene TRBJ2-1, with D maybe TRBD1 (7 bases). Trimming shortened V by 7 bases and J by 6 bases, and 19 bases separated the two germline ends. Germline CDR1 reads MDHEN; CDR2 reads SYDVKM. This CDR3 contains 15 residues. The CDR3 sequence is CASKLPGGRANEQFF. In DNA, the CDR3 is TGTGCCAGCAAACTCCCAGGGGGGAGAGCCAATGAGCAGTTCTTC.

This chain links TRBV3-1 (or the pseudogene TRBV3-2) with TRBJ2-1; D might be TRBD2 (6 bases). The CDR3 sequence is 14 residues long. Germline assignment: CDR1 LGHDT and CDR2 YNNKEL (reference sequence). V was pared by 3 bases and J by 9 bases, with 15 bases between. CDR3 bases: TGTGCCAGCAGCCAGGGCGCGGGGTCCCGTGAGCAGTTCTTC. The encoded protein is CASSQGAGSREQFF.

With respect to this clone: The junction departs from germline at one end; a sequencing error may be responsible. This rearrangement joins TRBV19 to TRBJ1-1; no clear D. The germline gives CDR1 LNHDA, CDR2 SQIVND (reference sequence). The CDR3 totals 14 residues. The CDR3 region has the DNA TGTGCCAGTAGGATAGACAAAGCAAACACTGAAGCTTTCTTT. It translates to CASRIDKANTEAFF.

V gene TRBV5-1 combines with J gene TRBJ2-2; 8 positions agree with TRBD2. The germline CDR1 and CDR2 sequences are SGHRS and YFSETQ. This CDR3 is built from 16 residues. V lost 0 bases to trimming and J lost 3 bases; unmatched junction nucleotides: 4. The CDR3 region is CASSLGLARDTGELFF. DNA for the CDR3: TGCGCCAGCAGCTTGGGACTAGCGCGGGACACCGGGGAGCTGTTTTTT.

The CDR3, as DNA: TGCAGTGCTAGTTCTACAGGGAAGGGCAATCAGCCCCAGCATTTT. This translates into CSASSTGKGNQPQHF. This chain links TRBV20-1 with TRBJ1-5, with D possibly being TRBD1 (6 bases). The ends were cut back, 3 bases at V and 2 bases at J, with 14 bases in the middle. Germline lookup yields CDR1 DFQATT and CDR2 SNEGSKA (reference sequence). The CDR3 is made up of 15 amino acids.

The chain couples TRBV30 to TRBJ1-2; weak D call: TRBD1 (5 bases). CDR1 GTSNPN and CDR2 SVGIG come from the germline V gene (reference sequence). This CDR3 is built from 12 residues. Trimming pared 4 bases from V and 2 bases from J, leaving 8 bases between. Here the CDR3 reads CAWTSGNYGYTF. CDR3 DNA sequence: TGTGCCTGGACGTCAGGGAACTATGGCTACACCTTC.

This clone was counted a single time. The rearrangement links TRBV3-1 (or the pseudogene TRBV3-2) to TRBJ2-7; D is ambiguous. The CDR3 consists of 14 residues. Trimming took 2 bases from V and 7 from J, leaving 15 bases between them. The V gene's germline CDR1 is LGHDT and CDR2 YNNKEL (reference sequence). CDR3: CASSQQEFEGEQYF. CDR3 bases: TGTGCCAGCAGCCAACAGGAATTCGAAGGTGAGCAGTACTTC.

In this sample, this clone turned up once. The chain combines TRBV7-9 with TRBJ1-4; D gene ambiguous. Trimming removed 5 bases from V and 0 bases from J, with 10 bases in between. The CDR3 loop spans 15 amino acids. Germline V gives CDR1 SEHNR, CDR2 FQNEAQ (reference sequence). The CDR3 region is CASSHDFATNEKLFF. The CDR3 bases are TGTGCCAGCAGCCATGACTTTGCAACTAATGAAAAACTGTTTTTT.

This clone was picked up a small number of times. V is TRBV19 and J is TRBJ1-1, with D possibly matching TRBD1 (5 bases). Germline V gene data show CDR1 as LNHDA and CDR2 as SQIVND (reference sequence). This CDR3 is 14 amino acids long. V lost 5 bases to trimming and J lost 2 bases, with 12 bases between them. CDR3 protein: CASSPRRGNTEAFF. As DNA, the CDR3 is TGTGCCAGTAGTCCTCGAAGGGGAAACACTGAAGCTTTCTTT. The full variable domain, its missing parts supplied by reference TRBV19 and TRBJ1-1, is DGGITQSPKYLFRKEGQNVTLSCEQNLNHDAMYWYRQDPGQGLRLIYYSQIVNDFQKGDIAEGYSVSREKKESFPLTVTSAQKNPTAFYLCASSPRRGNTEAFFGQGTRLTVV.